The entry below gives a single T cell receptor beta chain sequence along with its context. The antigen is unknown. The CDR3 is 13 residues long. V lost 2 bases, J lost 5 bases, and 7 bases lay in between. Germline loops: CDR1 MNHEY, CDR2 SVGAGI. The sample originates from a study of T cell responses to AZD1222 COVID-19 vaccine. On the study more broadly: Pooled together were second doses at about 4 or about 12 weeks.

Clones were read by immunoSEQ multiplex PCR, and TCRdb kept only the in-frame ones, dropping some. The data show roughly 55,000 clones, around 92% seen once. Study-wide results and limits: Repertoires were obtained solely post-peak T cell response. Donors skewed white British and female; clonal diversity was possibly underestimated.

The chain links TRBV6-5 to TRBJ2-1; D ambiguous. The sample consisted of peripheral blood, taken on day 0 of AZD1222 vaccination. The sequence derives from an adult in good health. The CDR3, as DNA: TGTGCCAGCAGTTACGCGACACACAATGAGCAGTTCTTC. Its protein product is CASSYATHNEQFF.